This T cell receptor (beta chain) was profiled in a study of T cell repertoires in cytomegalovirus infection. Looking at the study overall: Both a matching HLA type and CMV infection were indicated by public TCR beta signatures. Study-wide points: Dominant in the ex vivo response were TCR beta clonotypes restricted by HLA-C and specific for CMV. Summed public TCR beta family frequency identified CMV carriers bearing the relevant HLA.

This clonotype turned up a few times. What it binds is not known. Germline assignment: CDR1 MNHNY and CDR2 SVGAGI (reference sequence). Trimming took 4 bases from V and 7 from J; bases not matched to a gene: 6. The CDR3 contains 14 residues. MiXCR, run by TCRdb on the reads, gives a single entry per CDR3 protein. This table has about 600,000 distinct CDR3 sequences, approximately 24% appearing once. Source material: CD8+ T cells from PBMCs. This TCR was sampled from a human donor in good health (CMV status not recorded). Some clones in this sample may be carry-over from other donors' samples. The J gene is TRBJ2-4, the V gene TRBV6-6; 8 positions match TRBD2. Here the CDR3 DNA reads TGTGCCAGCAGTTCCCTCGGCGGGGGGAACATTCAGTACTTC. Translated: CASSSLGGGNIQYF.